This passage covers 23 T cell receptor beta chains from one sample sequenced in a study of cytomegalovirus exposure and HLA in healthy donors. The PCR contained 60 Vbeta and 13 Jbeta primers. Sequencing was performed with immunoSEQ multiplex PCR; in TCRdb, only in-frame clones are kept and a portion is missing. This sample has over 45,000 clones, with about 81% found just once. Input material: PBMCs. The receptors here all came from a boy aged 5-17 years in good health and CMV-seropositive.

The gene calls are TRBV2 and TRBJ1-2; TRBD1 agrees at 9 bases. V lost 6 bases, J lost 6 bases, and 11 bases stayed unmatched. Looked up from germline, CDR1 is SNHLY and CDR2 is FYNNEI. This CDR3 region has 15 residues. The CDR3 coding sequence is TGTGCCAGCAGCTTACTGGACAGGGGAAAAGATGGCTACACCTTC. This codes for CASSLLDRGKDGYTF.

The chain combines TRBV25-1 with TRBJ2-5; D perhaps matches TRBD2 (7 bases). The germline V gene has CDR1 MGHDK and CDR2 SYGVNS. V was trimmed by 1 base and J by 5 bases, leaving 14 bases between them. The CDR3 has 15 amino acids. This chain's CDR3 is CASSEWEGVRETQYF. The CDR3 region has the DNA TGTGCCAGCAGTGAATGGGAGGGGGTGAGGGAGACCCAGTACTTC.

This chain links TRBV6-1 with TRBJ2-4, with D possibly matching TRBD1 (5 bases). From germline, CDR1 is MNHNS and CDR2 SASEGT. The CDR3 loop spans 15 amino acids. V lost 1 base to trimming and J lost 8 bases, with 15 bases between them. The CDR3 nucleotides read TGTGCCAGCAGTGAAGAGGACATCCTAGGGGACATTCAGTACTTC. This translates into CASSEEDILGDIQYF.

This chain uses TRBV11-3 with TRBJ1-1, with D uncertain. The V gene lost 1 base and the J gene lost 5 bases, with 11 bases spanning the gap. The CDR3 is 14 amino acids. CDR1 SGHNT and CDR2 YENEEA come from the germline V gene. This CDR3 reads CASSLGGPWTEAFF. The DNA of the CDR3 is TGTGCCAGCAGCTTAGGAGGGCCGTGGACTGAAGCTTTCTTT. The full variable domain, in which reference TRBV11-3 and TRBJ1-1 provide the parts outside the CDR3, is EAGVVQSPRYKIIEKKQPVAFWCNPISGHNTLYWYLQNLGQGPELLIRYENEEAVDDSQLPKDRFSAERLKGVDSTLKIQPAELGDSAVYLCASSLGGPWTEAFFGQGTRLTVV.

The V call is TRBV7-9, the J call TRBJ1-1, with D perhaps matching TRBD1 (5 bases). CDR3 length: 14 amino acids. Germline V lookup: CDR1 SEHNR, CDR2 FQNEAQ (reference sequence). Trimming stripped 5 bases from V and 4 bases from J, with 14 bases between. The CDR3 loop is CASSPQGFITEAFF. The CDR3 DNA sequence: TGTGCCAGCAGCCCCCAGGGTTTTATCACTGAAGCTTTCTTT.

V usage is TRBV7-2 and J usage is TRBJ2-5; 10 nucleotides agree with TRBD2. Germline CDR1 and CDR2: SGHTA and FQGNSA. J lost 4 bases, V lost 8 bases, and 13 bases had no gene match. The CDR3 has 16 amino acids. CDR3 sequence (DNA): TGTGCCAGCGATCCGGGGTTGAGCGGGGGGGGAGAGACCCAGTACTTC. It codes for CASDPGLSGGGETQYF.

The CDR3 DNA reads TGCGCCAGCAGCCCGGGGGTTGGAGGGTGGTACGAGCAGTACTTC. It yields the protein CASSPGVGGWYEQYF. The chain employs TRBV5-1 and TRBJ2-7; tentatively, D is TRBD2 (6 bases). Germline CDR1 SGHRS, CDR2 YFSETQ. The ends were cut back, 4 bases at V and 4 bases at J, with 18 bases in the middle. This CDR3 is 15 amino acids long.

V is TRBV7-9 and J is TRBJ2-3; 7 bases are shared with TRBD1. The CDR3 has 15 residues. Germline V CDR1 and CDR2: SEHNR, FQNEAQ (reference sequence). The J segment lost 4 bases and the V segment lost 5 bases, leaving 9 bases of the junction unmatched. CDR3 region: CASSPTVTGADTQYF. Written as DNA, the CDR3 is TGTGCCAGCAGCCCGACCGTAACAGGGGCAGATACGCAGTATTTT.

This clone turned up a few times. The V and J genes are TRBV5-6 and TRBJ2-5; no firm D call. Germline lookup yields CDR1 SGHDT and CDR2 YYEEEE. V lost 2 bases and J 4 bases, leaving 3 bases between the germline ends. CDR3 size: 11 residues. CDR3 sequence reads: CASSFRETQYF. Here the CDR3 DNA reads TGTGCCAGCAGCTTCCGAGAGACCCAGTACTTC.

CDR3 in amino acids: CASSRSGTANSPLHF. DNA of the CDR3: TGTGCCAGCAGTAGATCCGGGACAGCAAATTCACCCCTCCACTTT. The chain employs TRBV2 and TRBJ1-6; 7 bases agree with TRBD1. Germline lookup yields CDR1 SNHLY and CDR2 FYNNEI. The CDR3 spans 15 residues. V gave up 5 bases and J gave up 7 bases; unmatched junction bases: 8.

V usage is TRBV5-1 and J usage is TRBJ2-3; TRBD1 aligns across 10 bases. V was clipped by 4 bases and J by 4 bases; unmatched bases: 12. The CDR3 covers 17 residues. CDR1 SGHRS and CDR2 YFSETQ come from the germline V gene. The CDR3 protein is CASSPEPGQGFADTQYF. The CDR3 DNA reads as TGCGCCAGCAGCCCCGAGCCGGGACAGGGGTTCGCAGATACGCAGTATTTT.

The gene calls are TRBV5-6 and TRBJ2-4; 9 bases line up with TRBD1. Germline CDR1 and CDR2: SGHDT and YYEEEE. This CDR3 spans 14 amino acids. J gave up 9 bases and V 4 bases, and 8 bases lay outside the gene matches. In DNA, the CDR3 is TGTGCCAGCAGCCCCGGACAGGGGCTAGGCATTCAGTACTTC. This translates into CASSPGQGLGIQYF.

This clone was seen a single time. This chain uses TRBV27 with TRBJ2-3; weak D call: TRBD2 (6 bases). The CDR3 covers 14 residues. Germline V gene sequence: CDR1 MNHEY, CDR2 SMNVEV (reference sequence). V was pared by 4 bases and J by 7 bases, with 15 bases between. The CDR3 is CASSSPSGGYTQYF. Written as DNA, the CDR3 is TGTGCCAGCAGTTCTCCATCCGGGGGTTATACGCAGTATTTT.

DNA of the CDR3: TGTGCCAGCAGTCCCTTTGACAGCCCGCCTCAGGGCTACACCTTC. It yields the protein CASSPFDSPPQGYTF. V is TRBV27 and J is TRBJ1-2, with D perhaps matching TRBD1 (5 bases). Germline CDR1 MNHEY, CDR2 SMNVEV (reference sequence). CDR3 length equals 15 residues. Trimming left V 5 bases short and J 8 bases short, with 21 bases between.

In the case of this clone: In the same sample, other DNA sequences code for this CDR3. The V gene is TRBV11-3, the J gene TRBJ1-1, with unresolved D. Germline V gene lookup returns CDR1 SGHNT and CDR2 YENEEA. The CDR3 is 16 residues long. V dropped 4 bases and J dropped 0 bases, with 15 bases sitting between them. DNA for the CDR3: TGTGCCAGCAGCTCCGGGTGGCCAGACGTGAACACTGAAGCTTTCTTT. The encoded protein is CASSSGWPDVNTEAFF.

J is TRBJ2-1 and V is TRBV7-2; the D gene is possibly TRBD2 (5 bases). In germline, CDR1 is SGHTA, CDR2 FQGNSA. The CDR3 extends over 13 amino acids. V lost 2 bases and J lost 6, with 8 bases in between. The CDR3 sequence is CASSLMAGNEQFF. CDR3 nucleotides: TGTGCCAGCAGCTTAATGGCGGGCAATGAGCAGTTCTTC.

V is TRBV5-6 and J is TRBJ2-5; D not certain. Trimming left V 5 bases short and J 0 bases short, with 8 bases between. This CDR3 is 13 amino acids long. Germline V gene sequence: CDR1 SGHDT, CDR2 YYEEEE. This CDR3 is CASSPQYQETQYF. The CDR3 DNA reads TGTGCCAGCAGTCCCCAATACCAAGAGACCCAGTACTTC.

V is TRBV6-6 and J is TRBJ1-5, with D maybe TRBD1 (6 bases). CDR1 MNHNY and CDR2 SVGAGI come from the germline V gene (reference sequence). This CDR3 has 14 residues. V was trimmed by 4 bases and J by 3 bases, leaving 10 bases between them. CDR3: CASSFRGHNQPQHF. CDR3 in DNA: TGTGCCAGCAGTTTCAGGGGCCACAATCAGCCCCAGCATTTT.

V gene TRBV7-2 combines with J gene TRBJ2-3; 10 bases are a match to TRBD2. V shed 4 bases, J shed 6 bases, and the junction held 7 bases outside the gene matches. The CDR3 length is 15 residues. Germline-derived CDR1 and CDR2 are SGHTA and FQGNSA. CDR3 in DNA: TGTGCCAGCAGCTCCCTAGCGGGGGCCCCGGATACGCAGTATTTT. This sequence encodes CASSSLAGAPDTQYF.

This chain links TRBV7-9 with TRBJ2-7, with a weak D call TRBD1 (5 bases). The CDR3 has 15 amino acids. Trimming took 1 base from V and 0 from J, leaving 10 bases between them. Germline-derived CDR1 and CDR2 are SEHNR and FQNEAQ (reference sequence). The chain's CDR3 is CASSLGGLFSYEQYF. The CDR3 DNA is TGTGCCAGCAGCTTAGGGGGCCTATTCTCCTACGAGCAGTACTTC. The full variable domain, with the rest looked up from reference TRBV7-9 and TRBJ2-7, is DTGVSQNPRHKITKRGQNVTFRCDPISEHNRLYWYRQTLGQGPEFLTYFQNEAQLEKSRLLSDRFSAERPKGSFSTLEIQRTEQGDSAMYLCASSLGGLFSYEQYFGPGTRLTVT.

V and J are TRBV6-1 and TRBJ1-1, with D unresolved. V lost 7 bases and J 5 bases, leaving 11 bases between the germline ends. Per the germline V gene, CDR1 is MNHNS and CDR2 is SASEGT. CDR3 size: 12 residues. The CDR3 sequence: CASIAGGTEAFF. The CDR3 nucleotides read TGTGCCAGCATTGCAGGTGGAACTGAAGCTTTCTTT.

The J gene is TRBJ2-1, the V gene TRBV29-1; D remains unclear. The CDR3 runs 10 residues. CDR1 is SQVTM, CDR2 ANQGSEA, per germline. The V and J ends lost 3 bases and 10 bases respectively, with 7 bases between them. DNA of the CDR3: TGCAGCGTTGAGAGATGGGAGCAGTTCTTC. Its protein product is CSVERWEQFF.

The chain has TRBV10-1 and TRBJ1-2; D gene uncertain. There are 14 residues in the CDR3. Germline V gene lookup returns CDR1 WNHNN and CDR2 SYGVQD (reference sequence). Trimming pared 3 bases from V and 3 bases from J, leaving 11 bases between. The CDR3 spells CASSDEGFDYGYTF. CDR3 nucleotides: TGCGCCAGCAGTGACGAGGGATTCGACTATGGCTACACCTTC.